This TCR beta chain appears in the sequencing data of a study of blood T cells in healthy people across ages. For the second PCR, which ran for about 6 to 11 cycles, a sample-barcoded 5' primer and a J-beta primer mix were used. A template-switch adaptor containing 12 random nucleotides labeled each cDNA molecule. Every sample gave at least 3 million paired-end reads containing CDR3. A single record per CDR3 protein comes from TCRdb applying MiXCR to the 5' RACE reads. The sample lists around 800,000 distinct CDR3 sequences, about 46% occurring once. The V gene's germline CDR1 is DFQATT and CDR2 SNEGSKA (reference sequence). The CDR3 contains 15 residues. The junction had 8 bases not matched to a gene; V was cut back by 3 bases and J by 2 bases.

The rearrangement links TRBV20-1 to TRBJ2-3; TRBD2 matches 7 bases. Sample: blood. The TCR comes from a man of 80 years or more in good health. The CDR3 protein is CSASPSGSYTDTQYF. The CDR3 DNA reads TGCAGTGCTAGCCCTAGCGGTTCTTACACAGATACGCAGTATTTT.